This T cell receptor beta chain was obtained from a study of regulatory and conventional T cells in breast cancer. Germline V gene lookup returns CDR1 SQVTM and CDR2 ANQGSEA. The CDR3 runs 16 residues. V gave up 8 bases and J gave up 0 bases, with 20 bases separating them. TCRdb independently ran MiXCR on the PCR reads; one entry per CDR3 protein. The data hold 15,000 to 20,000 distinct CDR3 sequences, with about 32% observed a single time. The chain is built from TRBV29-1 and TRBJ1-3; the D is unclear. Sequenced: conventional T cells from blood. The sequence came from a female donor in good health. The CDR3 loop reads CSTTIGWAPSGNTIYF. The CDR3 DNA reads as TGCAGCACAACTATTGGCTGGGCTCCCTCTGGAAACACCATATATTTT.